The 9 T cell receptor beta chains reported below all come from one sample, sequenced in a study of breast tumors, draining lymph nodes, adjacent tissues. Each CDR3 protein gets one entry after TCRdb re-called the multiplex PCR reads with MiXCR. The profile shows some 110,000 distinct CDR3 sequences, approximately 28% of them singletons. Samples came from axillary lymph nodes draining the breast cancer. The specimen sequenced was axillary lymph node tissue. Every receptor here comes from a female donor with breast cancer. Some clones in this sample may be carry-over from other donors' samples.

Ten or more counts support this clonotype. V usage is TRBV12-3 or TRBV12-4 and J usage is TRBJ2-1; D not resolved. The CDR3 consists of 15 residues. V shed 7 bases and J shed 5 bases, with 18 bases lying between them. The CDR3 is CASKSLRPANNEQFF. CDR3 coding DNA: TGTGCCAGCAAATCTCTCCGTCCAGCAAACAATGAGCAGTTCTTC.

In DNA form, the CDR3 reads TGTGCCTGGAGTTTATTTCAGGGTTACGAGCAGTACTTC. Residues: CAWSLFQGYEQYF. V and J are TRBV30 and TRBJ2-7; D might be TRBD1 (5 bases). CDR1 is GTSNPN and CDR2 is SVGIG in the germline V gene (reference sequence). Trimming took off 2 bases at V and 4 bases at J, with 12 bases between the two ends. This CDR3 comprises 13 residues.

The V gene is TRBV7-2, the J gene TRBJ1-4; 9 bases map to TRBD1. This CDR3 contains 14 residues. Germline-derived CDR1 and CDR2 are SGHTA and FQGNSA. J gave up 13 bases and V 5 bases, and 11 bases lay outside the gene matches. CDR3 protein: CASSRSTGGMGLFF. Here the CDR3 DNA reads TGTGCCAGCAGCCGCTCAACAGGGGGCATGGGACTGTTTTTT.

As to this clonotype: One base away lies a much larger clone, so this may be a sequencing read error. The CDR3 DNA reads TGTGCCAGCAGTAAATTATTTCAACAAACTTCACCCCTCTACTTT. Its protein is CASSKLFQQTSPLYF. V gene TRBV6-2 or TRBV6-3 combines with J gene TRBJ1-6, with D uncertain. From germline, CDR1 is MNHEY and CDR2 SVGEGT. The CDR3 loop spans 15 amino acids.

In this sample, this clonotype turned up many times. CDR3 sequence reads: CASSLSGDTYEQYF. The CDR3 DNA sequence: TGTGCCAGCAGTTTATCGGGGGATACCTACGAGCAGTACTTC. The V call is TRBV27, the J call TRBJ2-7; D may be TRBD1 or TRBD2 (5 bases each). V dropped 0 bases and J dropped 2 bases, with 8 bases sitting between them. The CDR3 runs 14 residues. In germline, CDR1 is MNHEY, CDR2 SMNVEV (reference sequence).

This clonotype was found once. A much more abundant neighbour one base away suggests this may be a read error. The rearrangement uses TRBV7-9 and TRBJ1-1, with D possibly being TRBD1 (6 bases). V lost 6 bases and J lost 0, with 17 bases in between. The germline V gene has CDR1 SEHNR and CDR2 FQNEAQ (reference sequence). The CDR3 length is 16 residues. CDR3 residues: CASSRGPGPMNTEAFF. CDR3 DNA sequence: TGTGCCAGCAGTCGGGGGCCTGGGCCGATGAACACTGAAGCTTTCTTT.

The chain joins TRBV20-1 to TRBJ1-5; no clear D gene. This CDR3 comprises 14 residues. Germline V gives CDR1 DFQATT, CDR2 SNEGSKA (reference sequence). The V end lost 3 bases, the J end lost 13 bases, and 22 bases lay between the germline ends. CDR3 sequence: CSASSPGGNPPQHF. In DNA form, the CDR3 reads TGCAGTGCTAGTAGCCCGGGAGGCAATCCGCCTCAGCATTTT.

As regards this clonotype: One end of the junction varies from germline; a read error may be responsible. The rearrangement links TRBV10-2 to TRBJ2-2; D possibly corresponds to TRBD2 (7 bases). Germline V lookup: CDR1 WSHSY, CDR2 SAAADI. The CDR3 has 14 residues. CDR3 region: CASSEGGRAGGLVF. The CDR3, as DNA: TGCGCCAGCAGTGAGGGGGGTCGCGCCGGGGGGCTGGTTTTT.

This clonotype occurred many times. This sequence joins TRBV28 and TRBJ2-4, with D hard to call. V was trimmed by 3 bases and J by 0 bases, leaving 12 bases between them. Germline V gene data show CDR1 as MDHEN and CDR2 as SYDVKM. The CDR3 contains 16 residues. As DNA, the CDR3 is TGTGCCAGCAGTTTGGCCTCCCTTCTAGCCAAAAACATTCAGTACTTC. Translation gives CASSLASLLAKNIQYF.